This paragraph reports one TCR beta chain. The record originates from a study of blood T cell repertoires in COVID-19. As for the study in general: Acute-phase and convalescent COVID-19 samples originated in the United States, Italy and Spain. Nucleic acid was either cDNA or gDNA, and it came from T cells, B-cell-depleted T cells, or PBMCs.

The germline gives CDR1 SGHRS, CDR2 YFSETQ. There are 15 residues in the CDR3. V was clipped by 4 bases and J by 4 bases, with 15 bases between them. Here immunoSEQ multiplex PCR was the method, and the copy in TCRdb shows in-frame clones only, minus some. The sample yields 45,000 to 65,000 clones, approximately 84% seen once. This rearrangement joins TRBV5-1 to TRBJ2-1, with a possible D match to TRBD2 (6 bases). The sample consisted of peripheral blood. The TCR was taken from a man aged 55 to 70 with acute or convalescent COVID-19. The DNA of the CDR3 is TGCGCCAGCAGCCCGGGACTTCTCTCGTACAATGAGCAGTTCTTC. Amino acids: CASSPGLLSYNEQFF. Based on the CDR3 plus reference TRBV5-1 and TRBJ2-1, the full variable domain is KAGVTQTPRYLIKTRGQQVTLSCSPISGHRSVSWYQQTPGQGLQFLFEYFSETQRNKGNFPGRFSGRQFSNSRSEMNVSTLELGDSALYLCASSPGLLSYNEQFFGPGTRLTVL.